The clone carrying this T cell receptor beta chain showed up just a few times. The antigen is unknown. The junction shows a germline mismatch at one end, possibly a read error. These data originate in a study of T cells in Graves' hyperthyroidism and ophthalmopathy. Researchers took RNA transcripts and amplified the TCR beta CDR3 regions from them. HTBI primers were used for first-round RT-PCR of the TCR CDR3. One entry per CDR3 protein, called by TCRdb with MiXCR from the multiplex PCR reads. The data show a few hundred thousand distinct CDR3 sequences, with 22% seen just once and 45% to 55% held by the top ten. CDR3 length equals 14 residues. Study results and limitations: In validation, the model predicted ophthalmopathy. These predictions came a median about 6 months before onset. Among thyroid clonotypes expanded above 0.001, most also appeared in blood.

V gene TRBV12-3 or TRBV12-4 combines with J gene TRBJ1-1; D is possibly TRBD1 (5 bases). The sequencing input was blood. This TCR came from a woman between 65 and 79 years old with Graves' ophthalmopathy. This CDR3 is CASSLVGEGTKAFF. The DNA for the CDR3 is TGTGCCAGCAGTTTAGTAGGGGAGGGCACTAAAGCTTTCTTT.